This T cell receptor beta chain emerged from a study of blood T cells in healthy people across ages. Study conclusions and caveats: While age rose, TCR beta diversity per million T cells dropped in a roughly linear way.

This clonotype was seen once. Its antigen is still unknown. For the second PCR, which ran for about 6 to 11 cycles, a sample-barcoded 5' primer and a J-beta primer mix were used. Researchers report that each sample yielded at least 2.5 million CDR3-containing paired-end reads. MiXCR, applied by TCRdb to the 5' RACE reads, yields one record per CDR3 protein. The table records roughly 930,000 distinct CDR3 sequences, around 49% of them present only once. Healthy Russian Caucasian donors spanned ages about 6 to 100 years. The sequencing input was blood. The clonotype comes from a young man in good health.

CDR3 protein: CASSPGPYTEAFF. In nucleotides, the CDR3 is TGTGCCAGCAGTCCGGGACCCTACACTGAAGCTTTCTTT. The chain recombines TRBV12-3 or TRBV12-4 with TRBJ1-1; possibly TRBD1 for D (5 bases). V lost 5 bases and J 3 bases, leaving 10 bases between the germline ends. CDR3 length equals 13 residues.